This paragraph reports one T cell receptor (beta chain). Antigen specificity is unknown. The data are from a study of cytomegalovirus exposure and HLA in healthy donors. Both 60 Vbeta primers and 13 Jbeta primers went into the PCR. Method: immunoSEQ multiplex PCR; TCRdb's copy keeps in-frame clones and lacks some. The table includes 100,000 to 120,000 clones, more than 65% detected once. General study results and limits: Sequencing likely generated an artifact that appeared as a cluster of highly shared sequence variants. Cytomegalovirus status was reportedly diagnosed by the classifier with high sensitivity and specificity. What a later analysis reportedly showed was that an Asian-associated ancestry cluster had fewer N-insertions than the approximately 670-donor mean. Across donors, sequencing depth was assumed by presence/absence analyses to be roughly uniform.

Germline V gives CDR1 LNHDA, CDR2 SQIVND (reference sequence). CDR3 length: 15 residues. V was pared by 7 bases and J by 3 bases, with 9 bases of the junction left unmatched. V and J are TRBV19 and TRBJ2-4; TRBD1 matches 7 bases. What was sequenced was PBMCs. This TCR was recovered from a man aged 25 to 40 in good health and CMV-seropositive. In nucleotides, the CDR3 is TGTGCCAGTAATTCCCCGACAGGGCACAAAAACATTCAGTACTTC. Protein product: CASNSPTGHKNIQYF.